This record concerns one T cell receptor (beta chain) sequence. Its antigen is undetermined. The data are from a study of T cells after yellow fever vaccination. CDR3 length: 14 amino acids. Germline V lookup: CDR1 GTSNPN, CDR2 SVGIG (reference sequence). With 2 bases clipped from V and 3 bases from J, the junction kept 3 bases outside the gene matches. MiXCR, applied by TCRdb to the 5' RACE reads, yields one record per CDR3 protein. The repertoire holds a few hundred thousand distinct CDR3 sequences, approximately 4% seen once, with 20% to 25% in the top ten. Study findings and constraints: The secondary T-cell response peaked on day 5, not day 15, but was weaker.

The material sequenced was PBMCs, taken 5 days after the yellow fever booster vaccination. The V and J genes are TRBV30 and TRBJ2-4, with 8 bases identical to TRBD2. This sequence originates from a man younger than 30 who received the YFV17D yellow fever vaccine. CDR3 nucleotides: TGTGCCTGGAGTAAAAGCGGGGGCAAAAACATTCAGTACTTC. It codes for CAWSKSGGKNIQYF.